Sequencing of this T cell receptor beta chain was carried out in a study of T-cell memory formation after mild COVID-19. About the research overall: Most TCR clusters belonged to a single donor. Notes on the study in general: Whether day 37 second-wave clones are SARS-CoV-2-specific was not confirmed. Among CD4+ contracting clones, most were CM and EM, and CD8+ ones EMRA.

Constant-segment primers and 5'RACE yielded cDNA libraries for TCR alpha and TCR beta, each carrying sample barcodes and UMIs. TCRdb redid the calling of the 5' RACE reads with MiXCR, one entry per CDR3 protein. The sample contains about 420,000 distinct CDR3 sequences, about 25% of which appear only once. This clonotype showed up many times. Its antigen is undetermined. Germline-derived CDR1 and CDR2 are SGHRS and YFSETQ. The length of the CDR3 is 15 residues. Trimming removed 4 bases at V and 5 bases at J, with 16 bases between. Input material: PBMCs or a T cell subset sorted from them (not recorded which). The chain joins TRBV5-1 to TRBJ2-1; a possible D gene is TRBD1 (6 bases). The TCR sequence derives from an adult woman who had mild COVID-19 (a few samples of this study predate the infection). Cell type and time point are not known. CDR3 sequence reads: CASSAHSGVDNEQFF. CDR3 in DNA: TGCGCCAGCAGCGCCCACTCAGGGGTAGACAATGAGCAGTTCTTC.